Listed here are 24 T cell receptor beta chains from one sample, sequenced in a study of T cells in localized non-small cell lung cancer. Measured with immunoSEQ multiplex PCR; TCRdb has only the in-frame clones, and not every one. The sample lists tens of thousands of clones, 80% to 95% seen once, with approximately 2% in the top ten. This sample comprised peripheral blood, obtained before any cancer treatment. The source of these receptors is a female donor of 60 years or more with stage I lung adenocarcinoma.

The chain recombines TRBV15 with TRBJ2-2; TRBD1 matches at 7 bases. The germline V gene encodes CDR1 LNHNV and CDR2 YYDKDF (reference sequence). J lost 5 bases, V lost 4 bases, and 4 bases had no gene match. The CDR3 consists of 14 residues. CDR3 coding DNA: TGTGCCACCAGCACACACAGGGGAACCGGGGAGCTGTTTTTT. This translates into CATSTHRGTGELFF.

The chain couples TRBV29-1 to TRBJ2-5; 8 bases agree with TRBD1. The CDR3 totals 14 residues. CDR1 SQVTM and CDR2 ANQGSEA come from the germline V gene. The junction had 6 bases not matched to a gene; V was cut back by 6 bases and J by 0 bases. The CDR3 spells CSVAGGAYQETQYF. CDR3 nucleotide sequence: TGCAGCGTGGCAGGGGGCGCTTACCAAGAGACCCAGTACTTC.

The V call is TRBV5-6, the J call TRBJ1-2; 7 nucleotides match TRBD1. The CDR3 has 16 residues. Germline CDR1 is SGHDT and CDR2 is YYEEEE. Trimming removed 1 base from V and 2 bases from J; junction bases left unmatched: 8. CDR3 sequence: CASSLIQGQQNYGYTF. CDR3 in DNA: TGTGCCAGCAGCTTGATCCAGGGACAGCAGAACTATGGCTACACCTTC.

The chain combines TRBV7-8 with TRBJ1-1, with D tentatively TRBD1 (6 bases). The CDR3 consists of 15 residues. The germline V gene encodes CDR1 SGHVS and CDR2 FQNEAQ. Between the trimmed V and J ends, which lost 2 bases and 1 base, there was a span of 11 bases. Here the CDR3 DNA reads TGTGCCAGCAGCTTAATACAGGGACAGAACACTGAAGCTTTCTTT. It codes for CASSLIQGQNTEAFF.

The rearrangement uses TRBV18 and TRBJ1-2, with D maybe TRBD1 (5 bases). Per the germline V gene, CDR1 is KGHSH and CDR2 is LQKENI. There are 13 residues in the CDR3. Trimming cost V 4 bases and J 5 bases, with 11 bases left between them. The CDR3 spells CASSLTTDYGYTF. The CDR3 DNA sequence: TGTGCCAGCTCACTAACGACAGATTATGGCTACACCTTC.

This clone is a singleton in its sample. The chain carries TRBV29-1 and TRBJ2-7; 7 positions agree with TRBD1. CDR1 is SQVTM and CDR2 is ANQGSEA in the germline V gene. The CDR3 runs to 13 residues. The ends lost 5 bases at V and 7 bases at J; junction bases unmatched: 11. CDR3 in DNA: TGCAGCGTTTTAGGGGGCCGTGGGGAAGAGCAGTACTTC. This encodes CSVLGGRGEEQYF.

This clone has just one count. The rearrangement uses TRBV4-1 and TRBJ2-1; no reliable D call. The CDR3 contains 15 residues. Germline CDR1 is MGHRA and CDR2 is YSYEKL. The V end lost 0 bases, the J end lost 6 bases, and 12 bases lay between the germline ends. The CDR3 DNA reads TGCGCCAGCAGCCAAGAACCCGCCGAGTTCAATGAGCAGTTCTTC. The encoded protein is CASSQEPAEFNEQFF.

The chain is built from TRBV5-1 and TRBJ1-2; the match to TRBD1 covers 10 bases. Trimming cost V 3 bases and J 8 bases; bases outside gene matches: 13. The CDR3 totals 16 residues. Germline values: CDR1 SGHRS, CDR2 YFSETQ. CDR3 in amino acids: CASSSNPGQGIQGYTF. The CDR3 DNA follows: TGCGCCAGCAGCTCAAACCCGGGACAGGGGATTCAGGGCTACACCTTC. The whole variable domain, remainder taken from reference TRBV5-1 and TRBJ1-2, is KAGVTQTPRYLIKTRGQQVTLSCSPISGHRSVSWYQQTPGQGLQFLFEYFSETQRNKGNFPGRFSGRQFSNSRSEMNVSTLELGDSALYLCASSSNPGQGIQGYTFGSGTRLTVV.

The V gene is TRBV7-2, the J gene TRBJ1-1, with D hard to call. The V and J ends lost 1 base and 1 base respectively, with 7 bases between them. The CDR3 has 14 amino acids. Germline values: CDR1 SGHTA, CDR2 FQGNSA. CDR3 region: CASSLGRSNTEAFF. The CDR3 DNA reads as TGTGCCAGCAGCTTAGGCCGCTCGAACACTGAAGCTTTCTTT.

V usage is TRBV11-3 and J usage is TRBJ2-6, with D possibly TRBD1 on 6 matching bases. This CDR3 has 17 amino acids. Germline-derived CDR1 and CDR2 are SGHNT and YENEEA. V lost 1 base, J lost 4 bases, and 14 bases lay in between. CDR3 in amino acids: CASSLVVSGVGANVLTF. The DNA of the CDR3 is TGTGCCAGCAGCTTAGTTGTTTCAGGGGTCGGGGCCAACGTCCTGACTTTC.

V usage is TRBV7-2 and J usage is TRBJ1-5; TRBD1 agrees at 8 bases. The CDR3 length is 14 residues. Trimming at V came to 4 bases and at J to 5 bases, leaving 4 bases not matched to a gene. CDR1 is SGHTA and CDR2 is FQGNSA in the germline V gene. CDR3 amino acids: CASSWTGFYQPQHF. CDR3 bases: TGTGCCAGCAGCTGGACAGGGTTTTATCAGCCCCAGCATTTT.

This clone was recorded only once. This sequence joins TRBV5-1 and TRBJ1-4, with TRBD1 identical over 8 bases. V gave up 4 bases and J gave up 8 bases; unmatched junction bases: 16. The CDR3 sequence is 17 residues long. Per germline, CDR1 SGHRS and CDR2 YFSETQ. The CDR3 region is CASSPSRDRFDGEKLFF. The CDR3 coding sequence is TGCGCCAGCAGCCCGTCCCGGGACAGGTTTGACGGGGAAAAACTGTTTTTT.

This chain's CDR3 is CASSIQGVGETQYF. The CDR3 coding sequence is TGCGCCAGCAGCATACAGGGAGTAGGGGAGACCCAGTACTTC. The chain carries TRBV5-1 and TRBJ2-5, with D perhaps TRBD1 (6 bases). The germline V gene encodes CDR1 SGHRS and CDR2 YFSETQ. The CDR3 has 14 residues. V was trimmed by 4 bases and J by 5 bases, leaving 15 bases between them.

This sequence joins TRBV7-2 and TRBJ2-7; 10 bases agree with TRBD1. The CDR3 runs 15 residues. Trimming removed 2 bases from V and 4 bases from J; junction bases left unmatched: 5. Germline values: CDR1 SGHTA, CDR2 FQGNSA. CDR3 residues: CASSLRGTGDYEQYF. The DNA for the CDR3 is TGTGCCAGCAGCTTAAGAGGGACAGGGGATTACGAGCAGTACTTC.

This chain uses TRBV6-6 with TRBJ2-2; D is undetermined. V dropped 0 bases and J dropped 4 bases, with 12 bases sitting between them. Germline V gives CDR1 MNHNY, CDR2 SVGAGI (reference sequence). The CDR3 contains 16 residues. DNA of the CDR3: TGTGCCAGCAGTTACTCTTCTCGGGCGGTCACCGGGGAGCTGTTTTTT. It translates to CASSYSSRAVTGELFF.

The J gene is TRBJ2-2, the V gene TRBV9; no clear D. This CDR3 is built from 13 residues. Per germline, CDR1 SGDLS and CDR2 YYNGEE. V was shortened by 0 bases and J by 6 bases, with 6 bases between the two germline ends. The DNA of the CDR3 is TGTGCCAGCAGCGTAGCGGAAGCCGGGGAGCTGTTTTTT. Translated: CASSVAEAGELFF.

A single count supports this clone. DNA of the CDR3: TGTGCCAGTAGTTTCATGAACACTGAAGCTTTCTTT. Translated: CASSFMNTEAFF. The chain couples TRBV19 to TRBJ1-1, with D uncertain. Trimming left V 5 bases short and J 0 bases short, with 4 bases between. This CDR3 has 12 amino acids. Germline V gene data show CDR1 as LNHDA and CDR2 as SQIVND (reference sequence).

The chain has TRBV25-1 and TRBJ2-6; TRBD1 is a possible D gene (5 bases). CDR1 and CDR2 from the germline V gene are MGHDK and SYGVNS. The CDR3 runs 15 residues. V shed 3 bases and J shed 8 bases, with 14 bases lying between them. This CDR3 reads CASSDPRTFPNVLTF. The CDR3 DNA sequence: TGTGCCAGCAGTGACCCCCGGACATTCCCCAACGTCCTGACTTTC.

The chain employs TRBV19 and TRBJ1-5, with 9 bases that match TRBD1. Germline CDR1 is LNHDA and CDR2 is SQIVND (reference sequence). Trimming removed 7 bases from V and 7 bases from J; junction bases left unmatched: 17. This CDR3 comprises 17 residues. The CDR3 is CASKIERTGETHQPQHF. The CDR3 region has the DNA TGTGCCAGTAAAATCGAGCGGACAGGGGAGACCCACCAGCCCCAGCATTTT.

The CDR3 coding sequence is TGCGCCAGCAGCCCGGGACAGGGGGTTACGAACACTGAAGCTTTCTTT. Translating gives CASSPGQGVTNTEAFF. J is TRBJ1-1 and V is TRBV5-1; TRBD1 matches at 11 bases. Germline V gives CDR1 SGHRS, CDR2 YFSETQ. The CDR3 length is 16 residues. J gave up 1 base and V 4 bases, and 6 bases lay outside the gene matches.

This chain joins TRBV11-3 and TRBJ2-7; perhaps D is TRBD1 or TRBD2 (6 bases each). Germline V CDR1 and CDR2: SGHNT, YENEEA. Trimming removed 0 bases from V and 4 bases from J, with 16 bases in between. The CDR3 has 16 residues. The CDR3: CASSLEKGGGRYEQYF. DNA of the CDR3: TGTGCCAGCAGCTTAGAAAAGGGGGGCGGTCGGTACGAGCAGTACTTC.

CDR3: CASSEKRSSYNEQFF. In DNA, the CDR3 is TGCGCCAGCAGTGAGAAGCGGAGCTCCTACAATGAGCAGTTCTTC. The rearrangement joins TRBV10-2 to TRBJ2-1; maybe TRBD2 (5 bases). The germline CDR1 and CDR2 sequences are WSHSY and SAAADI. V lost 2 bases to trimming and J lost 0 bases, with 8 bases between them. The CDR3 consists of 15 residues.

In nucleotides, the CDR3 is TGCGCCAGCAGCCCCCGACTTCTCGATACGCAGTATTTT. Its protein product is CASSPRLLDTQYF. This chain uses TRBV4-3 with TRBJ2-3; D remains ambiguous. CDR3 length: 13 residues. The V gene lost 4 bases and the J gene lost 6 bases, with 11 bases spanning the gap. CDR1 is LGHNA and CDR2 is YSLEER in the germline V gene.

The CDR3 here is CASSYEGLAGGGRKNIQYF. DNA of the CDR3: TGTGCCAGCAGTTATGAGGGACTAGCGGGGGGCGGTCGCAAAAACATTCAGTACTTC. V usage is TRBV7-2 and J usage is TRBJ2-4; 15 positions agree with TRBD2. V gave up 6 bases and J gave up 3 bases; unmatched junction bases: 12. There are 19 residues in the CDR3. Germline V lookup: CDR1 SGHTA, CDR2 FQGNSA.